The rows below give T cell receptor beta chains drawn from one sample of a study of T cell repertoires in cytomegalovirus infection. For these TCRs, the target antigens are not known. One entry per CDR3 protein results from TCRdb running MiXCR on the reads. This sample has under 150,000 distinct CDR3 sequences, with 24% found just once. The sequencing input was PBMCs, sequenced either directly or after in vitro stimulation (not recorded which). The receptors shown here come from a human donor in good health (CMV status not recorded). Some clones in this sample may be carry-over from other donors' samples. CDR3s include the opening cysteine and the closing phenylalanine or tryptophan. The D gene is left open where the match is weak. A clone size is listed for some rows: how often the clone was seen (once, few, many), or a class if it is expanded.

V	D	size	J	CDR3	DNA
TRBV24-1	NA	NA	TRBJ1-1	CATHGGGLNTEAFF	TGTGCCACCCACGGCGGAGGGTTGAACACTGAAGCTTTCTTT
TRBV7-8	NA	NA	TRBJ1-1	CASSLATGYRSEAFF	TGTGCCAGCAGCTTAGCGACCGGGTATCGGTCTGAAGCTTTCTTT
TRBV5-1	NA	NA	TRBJ2-6	CASSLSRGSGANVLTF	TGCGCCAGCAGCTTGAGCCGGGGATCTGGGGCCAACGTCCTGACTTTC
TRBV7-9	NA	many	TRBJ2-7	CASSHRVGVSYEQYF	TGTGCCAGCAGCCACAGGGTGGGGGTGAGCTACGAGCAGTACTTC
TRBV5-4	NA	few	TRBJ2-4	CASRAEGEAKNIQYF	TGTGCCAGCAGAGCCGAGGGGGAAGCCAAAAACATTCAGTACTTC
TRBV7-6	TRBD2	few	TRBJ2-1	CASSRGGLAGGGDNEQFF	TGTGCCAGCAGCCGTGGGGGACTAGCGGGAGGCGGGGACAATGAGCAGTTCTTC
TRBV7-2	NA	few	TRBJ1-5	CASSLVVSGSNQPQHF	TGTGCCAGCAGCTTAGTGGTATCGGGCAGCAATCAGCCCCAGCATTTT
TRBV19	NA	NA	TRBJ2-2	CASHQAGPYTGELFF	TGTGCCAGTCATCAGGCGGGACCCTACACCGGGGAGCTGTTTTTT
TRBV6-2/TRBV6-3	NA	NA	TRBJ2-2	CASSLQSLRGSVTGELFF	TGTGCCAGCAGTTTACAGTCGTTACGCGGGTCTGTCACCGGGGAGCTGTTTTTT
TRBV4-1	TRBD2	NA	TRBJ2-1	CASSQAPGLRYNEQFF	TGCGCCAGCAGCCAAGCCCCGGGACTACGATACAATGAGCAGTTCTTC
TRBV2	TRBD1	few	TRBJ1-6	CASSGFPYRDSNSPLHF	TGTGCCAGCAGTGGCTTCCCTTACCGGGACAGTAATTCACCCCTCCACTTT
TRBV24-1	TRBD1	few	TRBJ2-3	CATADRGFKTSTDTQYF	TGTGCCACCGCGGACAGGGGATTCAAAACTAGCACAGATACGCAGTATTTT
TRBV4-3	NA	NA	TRBJ1-5	CASSQDLRWPQHF	TGCGCCAGCAGCCAAGATTTACGGTGGCCCCAGCATTTT
TRBV12-3/TRBV12-4	NA	many	TRBJ1-5	CASCPGMDQPQHF	TGTGCCAGCTGCCCCGGTATGGATCAGCCCCAGCATTTT
TRBV4-3	TRBD1	NA	TRBJ1-2	CASSQDPTGGNYGYTF	TGCGCCAGCAGCCAAGATCCCACAGGGGGGAACTATGGCTACACCTTC
TRBV5-6	NA	few	TRBJ2-5	CASSDLTRDQETQYF	TGTGCCAGCAGCGATCTGACTAGGGACCAAGAGACCCAGTACTTC
TRBV20-1	NA	NA	TRBJ2-3	CSARPLQGVLDTQYF	TGCAGTGCTAGACCATTACAGGGAGTATTAGATACGCAGTATTTT
TRBV6-2/TRBV6-3	NA	NA	TRBJ2-7	CASGWTLNEQYF	TGTGCCAGCGGTTGGACTCTAAACGAGCAGTACTTC
TRBV11-2	NA	NA	TRBJ2-3	CASSLGRVDTRTDTQYF	TGTGCCAGCAGCTTAGGAAGGGTAGACACCCGCACAGATACGCAGTATTTT
TRBV27	NA	few	TRBJ2-1	CASSLGRSRNEQFF	TGTGCCAGCAGTTTGGGGCGTAGCAGGAATGAGCAGTTCTTC
TRBV7-2	TRBD2	NA	TRBJ2-3	CASSIGLGVGTDTQYF	TGTGCCAGCAGCATCGGACTAGGCGTGGGCACAGATACGCAGTATTTT
TRBV6-2/TRBV6-3	NA	few	TRBJ1-1	CASSPLTTRLMNTEAFF	TGTGCCAGCAGTCCTCTAACCACCCGGCTCATGAACACTGAAGCTTTCTTT
TRBV4-1	NA	NA	TRBJ2-5	CASSQGLGETQYF	TGCGCCAGCAGCCAAGGGCTAGGGGAGACCCAGTACTTC
TRBV7-9	NA	few	TRBJ1-1	CASAVNGQNTEAFF	TGTGCCAGCGCGGTAAATGGACAGAACACTGAAGCTTTCTTT
TRBV4-3	TRBD2	NA	TRBJ2-3	CASSHIAGDTDTQYF	TGCGCCAGCAGCCACATAGCGGGAGACACAGATACGCAGTATTTT
TRBV7-2	TRBD1	many	TRBJ2-5	CASSLRDRVLETQYF	TGTGCCAGCAGCCTCCGGGACAGGGTTTTAGAGACCCAGTACTTC
TRBV7-2	TRBD2	NA	TRBJ2-7	CASSLGLAGGEQYF	TGTGCCAGCAGCTTAGGACTAGCGGGAGGGGAGCAGTACTTC
TRBV7-6	NA	NA	TRBJ2-5	CASSLAQGTQETQYF	TGTGCCAGCAGCTTAGCTCAGGGCACCCAAGAGACCCAGTACTTC
TRBV7-9	NA	many	TRBJ1-1	CASSPGSTRAFF	TGTGCCAGCAGCCCGGGATCTACGAGAGCTTTCTTT
TRBV6-6	NA	NA	TRBJ2-7	CASSYGVPEGYEQYF	TGTGCCAGCAGTTATGGGGTTCCAGAAGGTTACGAGCAGTACTTC
TRBV7-2	NA	many	TRBJ2-7	CASSPALAEQYF	TGTGCCAGCAGCCCGGCCCTAGCCGAGCAGTACTTC
TRBV30	NA	few	TRBJ1-3	CAWSIGIGNTIYF	TGTGCCTGGAGTATCGGGATTGGAAACACCATATATTTT
TRBV5-4	NA	few	TRBJ2-6	CASSPEPSGANVLTF	TGTGCCAGCAGTCCCGAACCCTCTGGGGCCAACGTCCTGACTTTC
TRBV11-2	NA	few	TRBJ2-7	CASSLEASPSYEQYF	TGTGCCAGCAGCTTAGAGGCTAGTCCCTCCTACGAGCAGTACTTC
TRBV5-6	TRBD2	NA	TRBJ2-7	CASSPGGDRQYF	TGTGCCAGCAGCCCCGGGGGGGATCGGCAGTACTTC
TRBV7-2	NA	few	TRBJ2-3	CASSRFTDTQYF	TGTGCCAGCAGCCGTTTCACAGATACGCAGTATTTT
TRBV28	TRBD2	NA	TRBJ2-3	CASSTGGVADTQYF	TGTGCCAGCAGTACGGGAGGTGTCGCAGATACGCAGTATTTT
TRBV6-6	NA	many	TRBJ1-1	CASSPSRGQKNTEAFF	TGTGCCAGCAGTCCTTCGAGGGGACAAAAGAACACTGAAGCTTTCTTT
TRBV7-9	TRBD1	few	TRBJ2-5	CASSSRDRAEETQYF	TGTGCCAGCAGCTCCCGGGACAGAGCCGAAGAGACCCAGTACTTC
TRBV28	NA	NA	TRBJ1-4	CASSFFGGMGTNEKLFF	TGTGCCAGCAGTTTTTTCGGAGGGATGGGAACTAATGAAAAACTGTTTTTT
TRBV27	TRBD1	NA	TRBJ2-5	CASRRTGRETQYF	TGTGCCAGCAGGAGGACAGGGAGAGAGACCCAGTACTTC
TRBV7-9	TRBD2	few	TRBJ2-1	CASIAGFYNEQFF	TGTGCCAGCATAGCGGGCTTCTACAATGAGCAGTTCTTC
TRBV5-4	NA	NA	TRBJ1-5	CASSLQGNQPQHF	TGTGCCAGCAGCTTACAGGGTAATCAGCCCCAGCATTTT